The 2 T cell receptor beta chains in this list originate from one sample, sequenced in a study of T cells in Graves' hyperthyroidism and ophthalmopathy. RNA transcripts yielded amplified TCR beta CDR3 regions. Primed by the HTBI set, a first-round RT-PCR was run on the TCR CDR3. One entry per CDR3 protein results from TCRdb running MiXCR on the multiplex PCR reads. Seen here are hundreds of thousands of distinct CDR3 sequences, roughly 14% observed once, and the top ten hold around 4.1%. Specimen: blood. All receptors come from a woman between 40 and 55 years old with Graves' ophthalmopathy.

This clonotype showed up just a few times. The rearrangement links TRBV20-1 to TRBJ2-7, with 9 bases aligning to TRBD2. V trimming: 4 bases; J trimming: 4 bases; junction bases outside the gene matches: 8. This CDR3 region has 14 residues. CDR1 and CDR2 (germline): DFQATT, SNEGSKA (reference sequence). CDR3: CSATTLAGNYEQYF. The CDR3 nucleotides read TGCAGTGCTACAACGCTAGCGGGGAATTACGAGCAGTACTTC.

This clonotype was detected ten times or more. The rearrangement links TRBV19 to TRBJ2-2, with D possibly matching TRBD1 (6 bases). This CDR3 contains 13 residues. V was shortened by 5 bases and J by 8 bases, with 12 bases between the two germline ends. CDR1 is LNHDA and CDR2 is SQIVND in the germline V gene (reference sequence). The CDR3 region has the DNA TGTGCCAGTAGTCCACAGGGAAGAGGGGAGCTGTTTTTT. This translates into CASSPQGRGELFF.